This T cell receptor beta chain was captured in a study of blood T cell repertoires in COVID-19. With 8 bases clipped from V and 3 bases from J, the junction kept 3 bases outside the gene matches. Per germline, CDR1 LGHNT and CDR2 FRNRAP. There are 12 residues in the CDR3. Measured with immunoSEQ multiplex PCR; TCRdb has only the in-frame clones, and not every one. Altogether 300,000 to 400,000 clones are present, around 90% being singletons, with the ten largest covering roughly 1.2%. The sequencing input was PBMCs or T cells enriched from blood (not recorded which). This rearrangement joins TRBV12-5 to TRBJ2-7, with TRBD2 identical over 8 bases. This receptor was taken from a woman under 30 who had recovered from COVID-19. CDR3 DNA sequence: TGTGCTAGTTCCCGGGAGGGCTACGAGCAGTACTTC. Translating it yields CASSREGYEQYF.